This T cell receptor beta chain stems from a study of T cells in Graves' hyperthyroidism and ophthalmopathy. The source material, RNA transcripts, was used to amplify TCR beta CDR3 regions. Carried out on the TCR CDR3, a first-round RT-PCR used the HTBI primer set. One entry per CDR3 protein results from TCRdb running MiXCR on the multiplex PCR reads. The sample carries around 340,000 distinct CDR3 sequences, 15% to 20% recorded once. V gave up 8 bases and J gave up 2 bases; unmatched junction bases: 9. This CDR3 contains 15 residues. Germline values: CDR1 LNHDA, CDR2 SQIVND (reference sequence). The rearrangement joins TRBV19 to TRBJ2-7; TRBD2 matches 10 bases. This clonotype was obtained from a woman in her 50s with Graves' hyperthyroidism. The sequencing sample was made of blood. CDR3: CASAISGRIPYEQYF. The CDR3 nucleotides are TGTGCCAGTGCCATTAGCGGGAGGATCCCCTACGAGCAGTACTTC.